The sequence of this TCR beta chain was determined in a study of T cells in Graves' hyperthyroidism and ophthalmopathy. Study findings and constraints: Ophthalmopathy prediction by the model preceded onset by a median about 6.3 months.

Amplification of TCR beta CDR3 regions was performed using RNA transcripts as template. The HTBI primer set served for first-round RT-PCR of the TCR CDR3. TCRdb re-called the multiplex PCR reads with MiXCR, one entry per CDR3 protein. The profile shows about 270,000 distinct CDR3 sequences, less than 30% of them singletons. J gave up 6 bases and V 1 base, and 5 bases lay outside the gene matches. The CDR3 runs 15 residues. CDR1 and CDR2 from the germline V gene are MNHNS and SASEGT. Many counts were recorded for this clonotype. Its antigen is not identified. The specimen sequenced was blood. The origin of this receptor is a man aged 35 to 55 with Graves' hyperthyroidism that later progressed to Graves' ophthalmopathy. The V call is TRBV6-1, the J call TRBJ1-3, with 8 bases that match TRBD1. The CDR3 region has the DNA TGTGCCAGCAGTGAAGGACAGGGGACTGAAAACACCATATATTTT. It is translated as CASSEGQGTENTIYF.